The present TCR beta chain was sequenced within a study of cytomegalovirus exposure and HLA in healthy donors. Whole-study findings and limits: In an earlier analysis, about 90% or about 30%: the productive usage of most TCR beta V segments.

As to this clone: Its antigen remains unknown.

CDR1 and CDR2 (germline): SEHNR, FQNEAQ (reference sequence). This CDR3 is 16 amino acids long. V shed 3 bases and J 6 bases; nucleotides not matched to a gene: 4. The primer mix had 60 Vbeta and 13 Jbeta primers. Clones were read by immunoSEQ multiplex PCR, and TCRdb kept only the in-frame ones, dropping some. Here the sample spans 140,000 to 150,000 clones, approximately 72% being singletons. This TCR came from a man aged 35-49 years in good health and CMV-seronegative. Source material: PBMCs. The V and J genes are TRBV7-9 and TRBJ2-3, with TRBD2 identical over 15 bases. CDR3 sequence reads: CASSLAGTSGGDTQYF. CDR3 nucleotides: TGTGCCAGCAGCTTGGCCGGGACTAGCGGGGGGGATACGCAGTATTTT.